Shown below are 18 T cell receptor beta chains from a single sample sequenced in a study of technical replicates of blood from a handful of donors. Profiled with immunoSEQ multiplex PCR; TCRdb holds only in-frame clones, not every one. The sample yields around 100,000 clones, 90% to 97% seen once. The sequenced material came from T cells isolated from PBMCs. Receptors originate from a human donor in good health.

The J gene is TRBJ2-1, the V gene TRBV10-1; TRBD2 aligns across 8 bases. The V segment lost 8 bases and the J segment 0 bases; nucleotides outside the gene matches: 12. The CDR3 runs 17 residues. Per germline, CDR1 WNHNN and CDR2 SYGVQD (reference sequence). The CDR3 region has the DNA TGCGCCAGCTTTCCCGGGGGGGGATCCAGCTCCTACAATGAGCAGTTCTTC. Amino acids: CASFPGGGSSSYNEQFF.

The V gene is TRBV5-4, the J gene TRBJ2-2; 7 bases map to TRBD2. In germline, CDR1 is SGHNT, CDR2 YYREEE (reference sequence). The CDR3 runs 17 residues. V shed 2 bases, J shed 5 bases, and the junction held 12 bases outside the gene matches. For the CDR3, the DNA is TGTGCCAGCAGCTTTGTGGGCTGGGGAGGGAGGACCGGGGAGCTGTTTTTT. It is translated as CASSFVGWGGRTGELFF. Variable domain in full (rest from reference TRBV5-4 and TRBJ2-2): ETGVTQSPTHLIKTRGQQVTLRCSSQSGHNTVSWYQQALGQGPQFIFQYYREEENGRGNFPPRFSGLQFPNYSSELNVNALELDDSALYLCASSFVGWGGRTGELFFGEGSRLTVL.

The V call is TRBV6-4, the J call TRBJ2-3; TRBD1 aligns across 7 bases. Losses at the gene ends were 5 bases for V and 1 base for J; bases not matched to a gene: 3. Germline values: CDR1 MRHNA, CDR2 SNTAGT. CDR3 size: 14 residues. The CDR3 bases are TGTGCCAGCAGTAACACAGGGGGCACAGATACGCAGTATTTT. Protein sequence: CASSNTGGTDTQYF.

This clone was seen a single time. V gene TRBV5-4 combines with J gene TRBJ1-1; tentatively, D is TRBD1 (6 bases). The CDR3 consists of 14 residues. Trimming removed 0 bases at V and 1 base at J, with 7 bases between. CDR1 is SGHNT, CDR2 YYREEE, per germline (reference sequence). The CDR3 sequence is CASSLEQGNTEAFF. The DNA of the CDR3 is TGTGCCAGCAGCTTGGAACAGGGGAACACTGAAGCTTTCTTT.

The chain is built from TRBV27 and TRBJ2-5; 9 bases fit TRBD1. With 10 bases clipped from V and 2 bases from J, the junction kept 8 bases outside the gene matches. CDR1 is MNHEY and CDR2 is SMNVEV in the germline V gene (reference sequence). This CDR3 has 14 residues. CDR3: CATGWTGEQETQYF. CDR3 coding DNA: TGTGCCACCGGATGGACAGGGGAGCAAGAGACCCAGTACTTC.

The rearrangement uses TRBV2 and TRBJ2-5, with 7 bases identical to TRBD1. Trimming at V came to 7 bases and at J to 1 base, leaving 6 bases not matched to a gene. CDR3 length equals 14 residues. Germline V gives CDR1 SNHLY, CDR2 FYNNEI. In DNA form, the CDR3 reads TGTGCCAGCAAGCAGGGGACAGTCCAAGAGACCCAGTACTTC. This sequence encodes CASKQGTVQETQYF.

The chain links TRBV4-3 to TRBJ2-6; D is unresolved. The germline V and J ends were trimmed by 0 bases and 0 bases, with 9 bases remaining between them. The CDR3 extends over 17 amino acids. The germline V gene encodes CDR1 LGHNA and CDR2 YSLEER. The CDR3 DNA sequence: TGCGCCAGCAGCCAAGAGTCGTCGAGCTCTGGGGCCAACGTCCTGACTTTC. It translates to CASSQESSSSGANVLTF.

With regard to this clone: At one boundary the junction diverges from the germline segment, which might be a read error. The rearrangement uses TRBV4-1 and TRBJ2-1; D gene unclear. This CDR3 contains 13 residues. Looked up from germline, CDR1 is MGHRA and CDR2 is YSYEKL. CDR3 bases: TGCGCCAGCAGCAAAGAGTATAGTAATGAGCAGTTCTTC. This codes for CASSKEYSNEQFF.

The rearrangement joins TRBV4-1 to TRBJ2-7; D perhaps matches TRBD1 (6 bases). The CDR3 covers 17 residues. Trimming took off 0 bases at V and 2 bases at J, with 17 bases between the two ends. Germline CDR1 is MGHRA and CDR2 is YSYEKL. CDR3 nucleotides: TGCGCCAGCAGCCAAGACAATAATAGGGGGACGGCCTACGAGCAGTACTTC. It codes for CASSQDNNRGTAYEQYF.

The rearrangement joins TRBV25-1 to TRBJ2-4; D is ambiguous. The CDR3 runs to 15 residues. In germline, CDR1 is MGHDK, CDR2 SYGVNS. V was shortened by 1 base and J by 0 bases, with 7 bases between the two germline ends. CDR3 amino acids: CASSESLLAKNIQYF. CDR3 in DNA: TGTGCCAGCAGTGAATCCCTCTTAGCCAAAAACATTCAGTACTTC.

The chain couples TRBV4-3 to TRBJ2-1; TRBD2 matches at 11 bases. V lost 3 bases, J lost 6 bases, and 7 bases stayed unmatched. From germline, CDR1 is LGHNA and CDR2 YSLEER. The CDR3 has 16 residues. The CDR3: CASSQPLAGGANEQFF. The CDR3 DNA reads TGCGCCAGCAGCCAGCCCCTAGCGGGAGGAGCCAATGAGCAGTTCTTC.

The CDR3 region has the DNA TGTGCCAGCCTAAATGAGCAGTTCTTC. As protein: CASLNEQFF. The V gene is TRBV2, the J gene TRBJ2-1; no firm D call. CDR3 length: 9 residues. Germline V gives CDR1 SNHLY, CDR2 FYNNEI. The ends were cut back, 8 bases at V and 7 bases at J, with 3 bases in the middle.

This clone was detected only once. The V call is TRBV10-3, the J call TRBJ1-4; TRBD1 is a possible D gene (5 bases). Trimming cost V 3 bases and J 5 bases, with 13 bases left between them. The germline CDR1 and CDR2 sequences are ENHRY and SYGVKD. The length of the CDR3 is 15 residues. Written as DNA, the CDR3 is TGTGCCATCAGTGACGGGAGAGGGGCGAATGAAAAACTGTTTTTT. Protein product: CAISDGRGANEKLFF.

The CDR3 spells CASSPDRVKQYF. CDR3 nucleotides: TGTGCCAGTAGCCCGGACAGGGTAAAACAGTATTTT. V and J are TRBV19 and TRBJ2-3; 8 positions agree with TRBD1. V shed 6 bases, J shed 12 bases, and the junction held 8 bases outside the gene matches. This CDR3 is 12 amino acids long. Germline V lookup: CDR1 LNHDA, CDR2 SQIVND (reference sequence). Variable domain in full (rest from reference TRBV19 and TRBJ2-3): DGGITQSPKYLFRKEGQNVTLSCEQNLNHDAMYWYRQDPGQGLRLIYYSQIVNDFQKGDIAEGYSVSREKKESFPLTVTSAQKNPTAFYLCASSPDRVKQYFGPGTRLTVL.

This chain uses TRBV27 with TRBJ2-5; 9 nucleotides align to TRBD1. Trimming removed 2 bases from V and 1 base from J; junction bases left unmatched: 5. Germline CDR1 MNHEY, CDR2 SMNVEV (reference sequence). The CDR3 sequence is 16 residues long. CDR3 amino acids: CASSLIGQGPQETQYF. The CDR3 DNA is TGTGCCAGCAGTTTAATAGGACAGGGGCCCCAAGAGACCCAGTACTTC.

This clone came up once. CDR3 bases: TGCGCCAGCAGCCAAGACGGGACAGGGTTTAATGAGCAGTTCTTC. Amino acid sequence: CASSQDGTGFNEQFF. This chain links TRBV4-3 with TRBJ2-1; 9 nucleotides agree with TRBD1. This CDR3 is 15 amino acids long. Germline V CDR1 and CDR2: LGHNA, YSLEER. Losses at the gene ends were 0 bases for V and 7 bases for J; bases not matched to a gene: 4.

The CDR3 DNA reads TGTGCCAGCAGCTCGGCCGGGACAGCCTTCAATGAGCAGTTCTTC. Translating it yields CASSSAGTAFNEQFF. The chain joins TRBV11-3 to TRBJ2-1; 7 nucleotides align to TRBD1. With 4 bases clipped from V and 6 bases from J, the junction kept 9 bases outside the gene matches. This CDR3 has 15 residues. The germline V gene encodes CDR1 SGHNT and CDR2 YENEEA.

In DNA form, the CDR3 reads TGTGCCAGCAGCTCCCTCGGACTAGCGGGAGGGCAAGATCCGTATTTT. Amino acids: CASSSLGLAGGQDPYF. The rearrangement uses TRBV13 and TRBJ2-3; 15 bases are a match to TRBD2. Germline lookup yields CDR1 PRHDT and CDR2 FYEKMQ (reference sequence). The junction had 13 bases not matched to a gene; V was cut back by 4 bases and J by 14 bases. This CDR3 has 16 amino acids.